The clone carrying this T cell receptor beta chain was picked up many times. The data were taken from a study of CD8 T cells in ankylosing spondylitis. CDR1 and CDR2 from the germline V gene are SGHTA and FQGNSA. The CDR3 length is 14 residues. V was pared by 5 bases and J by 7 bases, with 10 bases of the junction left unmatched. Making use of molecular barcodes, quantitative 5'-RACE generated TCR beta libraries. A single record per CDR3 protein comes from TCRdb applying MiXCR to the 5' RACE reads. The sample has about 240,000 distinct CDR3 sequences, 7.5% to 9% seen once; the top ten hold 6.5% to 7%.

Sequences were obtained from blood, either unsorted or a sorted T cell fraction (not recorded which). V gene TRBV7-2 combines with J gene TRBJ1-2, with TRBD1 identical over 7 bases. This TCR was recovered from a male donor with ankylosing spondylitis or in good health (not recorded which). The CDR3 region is CASSTGQDSGGYTF. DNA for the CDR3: TGTGCCAGCAGCACCGGACAGGACAGCGGTGGCTACACCTTC.